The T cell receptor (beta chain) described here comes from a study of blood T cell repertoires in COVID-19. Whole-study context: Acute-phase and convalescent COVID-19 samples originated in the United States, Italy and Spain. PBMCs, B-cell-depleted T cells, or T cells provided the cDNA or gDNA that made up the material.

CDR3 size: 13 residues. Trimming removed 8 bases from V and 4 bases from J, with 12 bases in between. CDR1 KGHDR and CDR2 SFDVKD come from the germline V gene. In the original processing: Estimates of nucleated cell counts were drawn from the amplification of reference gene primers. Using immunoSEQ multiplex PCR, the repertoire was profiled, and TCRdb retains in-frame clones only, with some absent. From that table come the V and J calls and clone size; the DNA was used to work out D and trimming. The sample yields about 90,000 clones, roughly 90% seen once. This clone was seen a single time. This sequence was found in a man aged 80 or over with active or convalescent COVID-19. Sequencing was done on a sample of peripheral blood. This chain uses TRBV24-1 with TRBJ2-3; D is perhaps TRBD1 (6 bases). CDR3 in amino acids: CATTDSLSDTQYF. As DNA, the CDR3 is TGTGCCACCACGGACAGTCTTTCAGATACGCAGTATTTT.